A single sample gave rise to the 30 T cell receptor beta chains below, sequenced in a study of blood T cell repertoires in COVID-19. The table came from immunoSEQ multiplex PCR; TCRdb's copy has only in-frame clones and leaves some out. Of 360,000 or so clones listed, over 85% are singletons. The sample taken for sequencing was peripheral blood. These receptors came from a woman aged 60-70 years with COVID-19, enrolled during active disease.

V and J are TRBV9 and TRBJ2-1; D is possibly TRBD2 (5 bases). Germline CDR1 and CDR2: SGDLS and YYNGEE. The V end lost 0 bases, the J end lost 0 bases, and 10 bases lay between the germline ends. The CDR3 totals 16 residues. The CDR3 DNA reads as TGTGCCAGCAGCGTAGCGAAAGGGAGCTCCTACAATGAGCAGTTCTTC. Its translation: CASSVAKGSSYNEQFF.

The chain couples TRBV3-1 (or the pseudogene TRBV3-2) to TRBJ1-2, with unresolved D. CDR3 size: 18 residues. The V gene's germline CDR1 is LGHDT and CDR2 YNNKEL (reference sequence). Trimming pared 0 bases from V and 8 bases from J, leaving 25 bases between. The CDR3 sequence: CASSQDPLKGGPVSGYTF. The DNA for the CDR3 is TGTGCCAGCAGCCAAGACCCCCTTAAAGGTGGGCCCGTTTCGGGCTACACCTTC.

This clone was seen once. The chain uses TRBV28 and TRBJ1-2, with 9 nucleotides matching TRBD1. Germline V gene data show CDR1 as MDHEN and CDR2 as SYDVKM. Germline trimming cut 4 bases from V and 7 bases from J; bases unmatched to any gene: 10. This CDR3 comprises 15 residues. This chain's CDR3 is CASSSPRTGVSGYTF. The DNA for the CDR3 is TGTGCCAGCAGTTCTCCCCGGACAGGGGTTTCTGGCTACACCTTC.

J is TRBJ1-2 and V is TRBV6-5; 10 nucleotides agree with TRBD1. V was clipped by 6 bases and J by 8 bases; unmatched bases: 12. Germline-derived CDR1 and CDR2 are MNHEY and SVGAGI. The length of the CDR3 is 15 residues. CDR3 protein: CASSSRTGGFLGYTF. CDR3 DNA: TGTGCCAGCAGCTCTAGGACAGGGGGTTTTCTGGGCTACACCTTC.

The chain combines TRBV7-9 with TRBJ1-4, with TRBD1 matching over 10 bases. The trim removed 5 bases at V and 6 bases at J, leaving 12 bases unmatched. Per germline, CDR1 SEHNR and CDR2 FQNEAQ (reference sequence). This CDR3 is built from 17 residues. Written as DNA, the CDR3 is TGTGCCAGCAGCCCAACACGTACCGGGACAGGGGATGAAAAACTGTTTTTT. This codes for CASSPTRTGTGDEKLFF. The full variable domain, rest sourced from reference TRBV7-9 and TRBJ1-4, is DTGVSQNPRHKITKRGQNVTFRCDPISEHNRLYWYRQTLGQGPEFLTYFQNEAQLEKSRLLSDRFSAERPKGSFSTLEIQRTEQGDSAMYLCASSPTRTGTGDEKLFFGSGTQLSVL.

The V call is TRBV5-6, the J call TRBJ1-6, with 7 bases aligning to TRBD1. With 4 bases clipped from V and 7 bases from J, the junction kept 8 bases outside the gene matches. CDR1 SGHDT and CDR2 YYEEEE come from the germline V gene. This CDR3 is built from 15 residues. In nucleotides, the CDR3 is TGTGCCAGCAGCCCGCGGACAGGAATCAATTCACCCCTCCACTTT. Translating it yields CASSPRTGINSPLHF.

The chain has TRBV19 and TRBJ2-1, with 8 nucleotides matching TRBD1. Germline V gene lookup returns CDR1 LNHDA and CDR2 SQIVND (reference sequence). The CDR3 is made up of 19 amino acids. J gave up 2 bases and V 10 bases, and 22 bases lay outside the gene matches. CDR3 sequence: CATRIEAAAGGRTYNEQFF. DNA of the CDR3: TGTGCCACACGAATTGAGGCGGCGGCAGGGGGCAGGACCTACAATGAGCAGTTCTTC.

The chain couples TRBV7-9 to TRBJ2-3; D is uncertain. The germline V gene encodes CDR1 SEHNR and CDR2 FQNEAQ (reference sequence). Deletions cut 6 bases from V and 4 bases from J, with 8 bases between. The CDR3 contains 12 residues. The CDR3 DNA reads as TGTGCCAGCAGTTCCCGGGCAGATACGCAGTATTTT. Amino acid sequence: CASSSRADTQYF.

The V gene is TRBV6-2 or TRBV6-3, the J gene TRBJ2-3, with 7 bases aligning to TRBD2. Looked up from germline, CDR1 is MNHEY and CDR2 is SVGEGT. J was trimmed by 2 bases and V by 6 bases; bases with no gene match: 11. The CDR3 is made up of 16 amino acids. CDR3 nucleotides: TGTGCCAGCAGCAGCGGGACTACTAAGCTCACAGATACGCAGTATTTT. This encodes CASSSGTTKLTDTQYF.

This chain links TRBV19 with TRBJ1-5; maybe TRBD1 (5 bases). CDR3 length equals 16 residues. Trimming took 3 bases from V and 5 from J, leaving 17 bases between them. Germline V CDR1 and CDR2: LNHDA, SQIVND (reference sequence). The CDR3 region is CASSISTVQLHQPQHF. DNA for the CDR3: TGTGCCAGTAGTATCTCGACAGTCCAACTGCATCAGCCCCAGCATTTT. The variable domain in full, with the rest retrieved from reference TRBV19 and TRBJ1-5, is DGGITQSPKYLFRKEGQNVTLSCEQNLNHDAMYWYRQDPGQGLRLIYYSQIVNDFQKGDIAEGYSVSREKKESFPLTVTSAQKNPTAFYLCASSISTVQLHQPQHFGDGTRLSIL.

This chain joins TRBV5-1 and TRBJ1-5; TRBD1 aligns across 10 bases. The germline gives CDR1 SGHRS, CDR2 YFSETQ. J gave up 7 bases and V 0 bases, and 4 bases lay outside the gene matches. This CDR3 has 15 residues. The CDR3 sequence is CASSLGDRGGQPQHF. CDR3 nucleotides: TGCGCCAGCAGCTTGGGGGACAGGGGTGGGCAGCCCCAGCATTTT. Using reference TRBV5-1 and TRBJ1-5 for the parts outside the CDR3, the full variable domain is KAGVTQTPRYLIKTRGQQVTLSCSPISGHRSVSWYQQTPGQGLQFLFEYFSETQRNKGNFPGRFSGRQFSNSRSEMNVSTLELGDSALYLCASSLGDRGGQPQHFGDGTRLSIL.

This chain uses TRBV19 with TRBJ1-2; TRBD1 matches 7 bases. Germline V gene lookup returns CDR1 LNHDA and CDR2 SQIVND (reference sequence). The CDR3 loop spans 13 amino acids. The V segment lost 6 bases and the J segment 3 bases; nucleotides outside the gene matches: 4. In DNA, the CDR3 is TGTGCCAGTAGAATCGACAGGGACTATGGCTACACCTTC. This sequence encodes CASRIDRDYGYTF.

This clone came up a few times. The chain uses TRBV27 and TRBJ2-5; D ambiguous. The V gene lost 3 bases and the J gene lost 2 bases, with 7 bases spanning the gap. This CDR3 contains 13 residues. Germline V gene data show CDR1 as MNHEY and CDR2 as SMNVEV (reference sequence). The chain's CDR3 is CASSFVQQETQYF. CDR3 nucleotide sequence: TGTGCCAGCAGTTTTGTACAGCAAGAGACCCAGTACTTC.

The CDR3 sequence: CASSPKGQNSPLHF. The CDR3 nucleotides are TGTGCCAGCAGCCCAAAGGGGCAAAATTCACCCCTCCACTTT. This chain joins TRBV6-6 and TRBJ1-6; D perhaps matches TRBD1 (5 bases). Germline-derived CDR1 and CDR2 are MNHNY and SVGAGI (reference sequence). The V gene lost 6 bases and the J gene lost 7 bases, with 13 bases spanning the gap. The CDR3 extends over 14 amino acids.

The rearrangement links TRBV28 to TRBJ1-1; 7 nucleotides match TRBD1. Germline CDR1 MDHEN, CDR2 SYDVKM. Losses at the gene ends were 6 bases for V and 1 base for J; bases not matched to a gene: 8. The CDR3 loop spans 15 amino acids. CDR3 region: CASRRQGVPNTEAFF. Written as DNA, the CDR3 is TGTGCCAGCAGACGACAGGGAGTCCCGAACACTGAAGCTTTCTTT.

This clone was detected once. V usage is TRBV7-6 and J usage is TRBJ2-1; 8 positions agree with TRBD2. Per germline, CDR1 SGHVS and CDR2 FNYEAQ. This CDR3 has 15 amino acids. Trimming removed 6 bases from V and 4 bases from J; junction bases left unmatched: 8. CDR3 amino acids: CASSPSGGTYNEQFF. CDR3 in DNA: TGTGCCAGCAGTCCCAGCGGGGGAACTTACAATGAGCAGTTCTTC.

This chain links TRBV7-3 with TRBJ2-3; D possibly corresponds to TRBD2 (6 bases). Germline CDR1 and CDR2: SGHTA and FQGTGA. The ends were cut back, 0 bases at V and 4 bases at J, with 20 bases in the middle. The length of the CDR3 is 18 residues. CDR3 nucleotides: TGTGCCAGCAGCTTAACCTTTCTCACTAGCAGGCACCCAGATACGCAGTATTTT. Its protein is CASSLTFLTSRHPDTQYF.

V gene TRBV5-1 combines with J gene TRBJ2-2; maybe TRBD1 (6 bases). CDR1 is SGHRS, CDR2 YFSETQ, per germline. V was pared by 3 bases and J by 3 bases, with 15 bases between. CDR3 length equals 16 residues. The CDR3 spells CASSSGQTPDTGELFF. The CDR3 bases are TGCGCCAGCAGCTCCGGACAGACTCCGGACACCGGGGAGCTGTTTTTT.

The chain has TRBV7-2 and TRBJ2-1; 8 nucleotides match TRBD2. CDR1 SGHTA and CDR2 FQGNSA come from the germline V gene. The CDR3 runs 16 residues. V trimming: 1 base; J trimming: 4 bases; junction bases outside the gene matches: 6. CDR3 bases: TGTGCCAGCAGCTTAGGTCCTAGCGGGTTGTACAATGAGCAGTTCTTC. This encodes CASSLGPSGLYNEQFF.

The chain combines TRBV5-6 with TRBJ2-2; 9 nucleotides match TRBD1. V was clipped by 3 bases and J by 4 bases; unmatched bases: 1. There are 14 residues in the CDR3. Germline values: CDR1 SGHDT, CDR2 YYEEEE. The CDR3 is CASSWDRVTGELFF. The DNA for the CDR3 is TGTGCCAGCAGCTGGGACAGGGTCACCGGGGAGCTGTTTTTT.

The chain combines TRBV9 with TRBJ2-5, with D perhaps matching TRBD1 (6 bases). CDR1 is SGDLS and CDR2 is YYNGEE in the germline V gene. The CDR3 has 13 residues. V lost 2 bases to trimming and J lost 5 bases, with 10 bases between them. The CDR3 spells CASSVGQSETQYF. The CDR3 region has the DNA TGTGCCAGCAGCGTGGGACAATCGGAGACCCAGTACTTC.

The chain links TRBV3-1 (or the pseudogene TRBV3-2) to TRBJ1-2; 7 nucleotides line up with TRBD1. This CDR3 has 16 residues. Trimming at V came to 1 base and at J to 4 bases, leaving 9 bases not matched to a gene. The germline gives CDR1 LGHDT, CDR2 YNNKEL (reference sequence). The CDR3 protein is CASSQGVGTASYGYTF. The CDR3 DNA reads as TGTGCCAGCAGCCAAGGGGTGGGGACAGCCTCCTATGGCTACACCTTC.

The CDR3 nucleotides are TGCGCCAGCAGCGTATCGGGCTACGAGCAGTACTTC. Translated, it gives CASSVSGYEQYF. This chain links TRBV4-1 with TRBJ2-7, with no clear D. Trimming shortened V by 5 bases and J by 3 bases, and 8 bases separated the two germline ends. Germline V gene data show CDR1 as MGHRA and CDR2 as YSYEKL. The length of the CDR3 is 12 residues.

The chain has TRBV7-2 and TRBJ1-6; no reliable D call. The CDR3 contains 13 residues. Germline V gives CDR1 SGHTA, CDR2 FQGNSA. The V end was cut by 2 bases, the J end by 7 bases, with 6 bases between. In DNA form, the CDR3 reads TGTGCCAGCAGCTTATTTCAGAATTCACCCCTCCACTTT. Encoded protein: CASSLFQNSPLHF.

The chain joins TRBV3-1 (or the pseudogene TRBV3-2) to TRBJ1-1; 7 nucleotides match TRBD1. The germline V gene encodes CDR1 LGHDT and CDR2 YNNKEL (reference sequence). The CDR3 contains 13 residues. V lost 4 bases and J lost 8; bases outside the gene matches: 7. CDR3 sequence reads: CASSPDRVREAFF. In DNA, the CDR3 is TGTGCCAGCAGCCCCGACAGGGTTCGAGAAGCTTTCTTT.

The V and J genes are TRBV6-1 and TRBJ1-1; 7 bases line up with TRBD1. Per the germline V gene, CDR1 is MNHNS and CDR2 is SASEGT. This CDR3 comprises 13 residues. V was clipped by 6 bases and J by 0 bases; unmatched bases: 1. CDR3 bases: TGTGCCAGCAGGCAGGGGGTGAACACTGAAGCTTTCTTT. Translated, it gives CASRQGVNTEAFF.

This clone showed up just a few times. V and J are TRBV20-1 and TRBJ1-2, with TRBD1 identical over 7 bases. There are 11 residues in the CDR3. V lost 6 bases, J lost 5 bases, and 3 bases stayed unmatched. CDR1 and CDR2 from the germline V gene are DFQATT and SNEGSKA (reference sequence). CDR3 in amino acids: CSAKQGYGYTF. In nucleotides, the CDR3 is TGCAGTGCGAAACAGGGGTATGGCTACACCTTC.

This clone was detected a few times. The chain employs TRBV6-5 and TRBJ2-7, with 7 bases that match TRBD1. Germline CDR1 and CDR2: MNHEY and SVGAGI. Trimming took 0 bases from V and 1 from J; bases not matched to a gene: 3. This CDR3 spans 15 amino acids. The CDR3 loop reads CASSYSGDSSYEQYF. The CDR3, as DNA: TGTGCCAGCAGTTACTCGGGGGACAGTTCCTACGAGCAGTACTTC.

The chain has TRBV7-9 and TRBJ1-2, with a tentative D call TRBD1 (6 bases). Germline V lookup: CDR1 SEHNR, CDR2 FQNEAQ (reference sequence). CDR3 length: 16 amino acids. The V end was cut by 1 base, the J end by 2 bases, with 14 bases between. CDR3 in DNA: TGTGCCAGCAGCTTAGTGGGCTGGGGGCGCAACTATGGCTACACCTTC. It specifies CASSLVGWGRNYGYTF.

In nucleotides, the CDR3 is TGTGCCAGCAGCCCGACAGGTGGTGACACTGAAGCTTTCTTT. The encoded protein is CASSPTGGDTEAFF. The gene calls are TRBV7-3 and TRBJ1-1; the D gene is possibly TRBD1 (6 bases). V lost 5 bases to trimming and J lost 3 bases, with 13 bases between them. This CDR3 is built from 14 residues. Germline CDR1 is SGHTA and CDR2 is FQGTGA.